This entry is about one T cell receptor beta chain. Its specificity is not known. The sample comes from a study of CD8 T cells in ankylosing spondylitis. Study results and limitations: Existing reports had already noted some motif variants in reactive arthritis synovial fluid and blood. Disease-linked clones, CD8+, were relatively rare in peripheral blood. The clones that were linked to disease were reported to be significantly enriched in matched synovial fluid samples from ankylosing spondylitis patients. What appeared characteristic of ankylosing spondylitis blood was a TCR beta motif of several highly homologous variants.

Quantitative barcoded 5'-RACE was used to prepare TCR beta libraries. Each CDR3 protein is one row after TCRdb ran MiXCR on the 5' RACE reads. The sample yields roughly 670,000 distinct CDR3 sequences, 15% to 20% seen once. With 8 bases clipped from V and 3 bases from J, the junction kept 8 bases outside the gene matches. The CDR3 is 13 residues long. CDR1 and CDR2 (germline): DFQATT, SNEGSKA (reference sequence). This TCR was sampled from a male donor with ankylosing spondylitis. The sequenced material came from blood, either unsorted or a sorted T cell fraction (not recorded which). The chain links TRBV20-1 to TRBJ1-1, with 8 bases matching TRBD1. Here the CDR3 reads CSPRGQRDTEAFF. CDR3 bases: TGCAGTCCCAGGGGGCAGAGGGACACTGAAGCTTTCTTT.